This is a list of T cell receptor beta chains from one sample in a study of graft-versus-host responses after intestinal transplantation. Their antigens remain unidentified. This table comes from immunoSEQ multiplex PCR, and its TCRdb copy is limited to in-frame clones, with some not included. The sample consists of over 85,000 clones, approximately 95% of them appearing once. The sample consisted of unstimulated CD8+ T cells sorted from spleen or lymph node cells, taken before intestinal transplant. The receptors were sampled from a human donor who received an intestinal transplant. CDR3s include the opening cysteine and the closing phenylalanine or tryptophan. A D gene is named only where the DNA matches it firmly.

J	V	D	CDR3
TRBJ2-7	TRBV21-1	.	CASSKAFRGIPYEQYF
TRBJ2-1	TRBV14	.	CASSKLFGPNEQFF
TRBJ2-1	TRBV10-2	TRBD2	CASSAGGVENNEQFF
TRBJ2-1	TRBV13	TRBD1	CASSLDRGFLNEQFF
TRBJ2-4	TRBV10-2	TRBD2	CAPSGPLAGVGAKNIQYF
TRBJ1-2	TRBV27	TRBD1	CASSFTRTGWVDYGYTF
TRBJ2-7	TRBV13	.	CASSPPRYGGFYEQYF
TRBJ2-1	TRBV2	TRBD2	CASTLIPGLAGNEQFF
TRBJ2-7	TRBV14	TRBD2	CASSQEANGGESYEQYF
TRBJ2-1	TRBV28	TRBD2	CASSSSGDDNEQFF
TRBJ1-3	TRBV9	.	CASSVEGVSGNTIYF
TRBJ2-7	TRBV5-6	.	CASSQQGPEQYF
TRBJ2-7	TRBV27	TRBD2	CASTPRTSGSYEQYF
TRBJ2-7	TRBV6-5	TRBD1	CASSRYRGHRYEQYF
TRBJ2-1	TRBV6-5	TRBD2	CASSRLAGGENEQFF
TRBJ1-4	TRBV9	TRBD1	CASSESGTGNEKLFF
TRBJ1-2	TRBV7-9	.	CASSLALGAGGYTF
TRBJ1-2	TRBV19	.	CASRRNVINYGYTF
TRBJ2-3	TRBV27	.	CASSHYWSPGDTQYF
TRBJ2-7	TRBV13	.	CASSQNYEQYF
TRBJ2-1	TRBV28	.	CASRQAGGNEQFF
TRBJ2-1	TRBV6-5	TRBD2	CASSYPTSGGYNEQFF
TRBJ1-1	TRBV28	.	CASRPNYIDSPEAFF
TRBJ2-7	TRBV19	TRBD1	CASSIGTGGSGEQYF
TRBJ1-2	TRBV27	.	CASSLSAGQGANYGYTF
TRBJ2-3	TRBV2	.	CARSGTGADTQYF
TRBJ2-7	TRBV19	TRBD2	CASSSLAGGYEQYF
TRBJ2-5	TRBV11-2	TRBD2	CASSLLAGEETQYF
TRBJ1-1	TRBV9	.	CASSHPLEDSGTEAFF
TRBJ1-5	TRBV6-6	TRBD1	CASSYPGGVQPQHF
TRBJ2-5	TRBV6-6	TRBD1	CASSTGTGGYQETQYF
TRBJ1-2	TRBV7-2	.	CASSLEYSTYGYTF
TRBJ2-7	TRBV13	TRBD1	CASSIAQGTGRGGSYEQYF
TRBJ1-5	TRBV15	.	CATSRSIARVRGWQPQHF
TRBJ1-1	TRBV30	.	CAWSVSGLGTEAFF
TRBJ2-2	TRBV27	.	CASSLWGANTGELFF
TRBJ1-2	TRBV5-4	TRBD1	CASSLQDRGQGGYTF